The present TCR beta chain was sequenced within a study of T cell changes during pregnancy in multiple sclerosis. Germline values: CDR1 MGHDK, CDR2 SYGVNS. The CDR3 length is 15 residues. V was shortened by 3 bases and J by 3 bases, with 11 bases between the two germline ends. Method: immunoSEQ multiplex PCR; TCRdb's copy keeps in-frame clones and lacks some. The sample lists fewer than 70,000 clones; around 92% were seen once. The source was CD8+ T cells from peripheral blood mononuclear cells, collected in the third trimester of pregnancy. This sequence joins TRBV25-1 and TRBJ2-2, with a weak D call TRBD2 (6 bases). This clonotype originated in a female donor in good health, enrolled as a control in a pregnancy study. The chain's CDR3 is CASSEAGFDTGELFF. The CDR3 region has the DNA TGTGCCAGCAGTGAGGCGGGGTTCGACACCGGGGAGCTGTTTTTT.